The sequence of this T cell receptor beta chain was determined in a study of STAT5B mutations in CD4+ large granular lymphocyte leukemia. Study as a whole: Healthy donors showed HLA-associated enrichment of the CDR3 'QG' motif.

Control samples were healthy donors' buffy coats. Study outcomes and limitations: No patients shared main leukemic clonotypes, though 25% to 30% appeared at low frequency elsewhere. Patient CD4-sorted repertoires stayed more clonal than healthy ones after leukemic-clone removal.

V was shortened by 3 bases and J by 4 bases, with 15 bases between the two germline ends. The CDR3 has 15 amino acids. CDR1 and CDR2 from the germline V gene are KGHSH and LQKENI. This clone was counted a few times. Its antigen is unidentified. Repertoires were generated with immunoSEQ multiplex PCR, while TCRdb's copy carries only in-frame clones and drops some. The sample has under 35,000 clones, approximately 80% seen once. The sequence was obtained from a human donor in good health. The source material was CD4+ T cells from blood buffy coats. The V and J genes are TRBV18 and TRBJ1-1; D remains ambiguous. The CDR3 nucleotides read TGTGCCAGCTCACCCACGGCGGGGTTCGGCACTGAAGCTTTCTTT. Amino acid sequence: CASSPTAGFGTEAFF.